The 11 T cell receptor beta chains given below trace back to one sample, sequenced in a study of long-term antiretroviral therapy in people with HIV. A v3.0 immunoSEQ assay was performed at survey level. The protocol was immunoSEQ multiplex PCR, while the TCRdb copy is restricted to in-frame clones and leaves out a portion. The sample has about 25,000 clones; about 92% are singletons. This specimen was unsorted PBMCs, taken 7.6 years after starting antiretroviral therapy. The receptors were gathered from a woman between 40 and 55 years old with HIV.

The chain combines TRBV5-1 with TRBJ2-2; 12 nucleotides align to TRBD1. The CDR3 totals 16 residues. Germline values: CDR1 SGHRS, CDR2 YFSETQ. With 2 bases clipped from V and 4 bases from J, the junction kept 3 bases outside the gene matches. CDR3 DNA: TGCGCCAGCAGCTTACCGGGACAGGGGGCCACCGGGGAGCTGTTTTTT. Its translation is CASSLPGQGATGELFF.

The V call is TRBV28, the J call TRBJ1-1; perhaps TRBD1 as D (6 bases). Germline V CDR1 and CDR2: MDHEN, SYDVKM. The length of the CDR3 is 15 residues. V was cut by 7 bases and J by 9 bases, with 24 bases left in between. The CDR3 sequence is CASIGLGGFSGKAFF. DNA of the CDR3: TGTGCCAGCATTGGTTTAGGGGGATTCAGTGGGAAAGCTTTCTTT.

J is TRBJ1-4 and V is TRBV10-3, with 9 bases identical to TRBD1. V was pared by 3 bases and J by 6 bases, with 2 bases of the junction left unmatched. The CDR3 runs to 14 residues. Looked up from germline, CDR1 is ENHRY and CDR2 is SYGVKD. The chain's CDR3 is CAISERDRDEKLFF. The CDR3 DNA sequence: TGTGCCATCAGTGAAAGGGACAGGGATGAAAAACTGTTTTTT.

The chain is built from TRBV30 and TRBJ1-1; the D is unclear. V dropped 4 bases and J dropped 1 base, with 10 bases sitting between them. The CDR3 is 13 amino acids. Germline CDR1 is GTSNPN and CDR2 is SVGIG (reference sequence). The CDR3 loop reads CAWTGSGNTEAFF. Here the CDR3 DNA reads TGTGCCTGGACGGGCAGCGGGAACACTGAAGCTTTCTTT.

The rearrangement links TRBV2 to TRBJ1-1; TRBD1 might be the D (6 bases). Trimming left V 10 bases short and J 2 bases short, with 14 bases between. Looked up from germline, CDR1 is SNHLY and CDR2 is FYNNEI. The CDR3 length is 13 residues. The CDR3 bases are TGTGCCATCCGGCGAGGGGGAAACACTGAAGCTTTCTTT. This codes for CAIRRGGNTEAFF.

With respect to this clone: One end of the junction is discordant with germline, which a read error may explain. The rearrangement links TRBV7-7 to TRBJ2-1; TRBD1 might be the D (5 bases). The CDR3 loop spans 13 amino acids. The germline V gene encodes CDR1 SSHAT and CDR2 FNYEAQ (reference sequence). This chain's CDR3 is CASSLDTHNEQFF. CDR3 coding DNA: TGTGCTAGCAGCTTGGACACCCACAATGAGCAGTTCTTC.

The V gene is TRBV6-1, the J gene TRBJ1-2; D gene ambiguous. Germline loops: CDR1 MNHNS, CDR2 SASEGT. Trimming removed 3 bases from V and 4 bases from J, with 9 bases in between. The CDR3 totals 13 residues. CDR3 amino acids: CASSERQTYGYTF. The DNA for the CDR3 is TGTGCCAGCAGTGAGAGACAAACCTATGGCTACACCTTC.

The chain joins TRBV5-5 to TRBJ1-1; 7 nucleotides match TRBD1. The CDR3 is made up of 16 amino acids. From germline, CDR1 is SGHKS and CDR2 YYEKEE (reference sequence). After removal of 6 bases from V and 0 bases from J, the junction contained 11 bases not matched to a gene. The CDR3 sequence is CASTAGAGQVNTEAFF. The CDR3 coding sequence is TGTGCCAGCACCGCTGGAGCAGGACAGGTGAACACTGAAGCTTTCTTT.

The chain recombines TRBV10-1 with TRBJ2-7, with a weak D call TRBD2 (7 bases). Germline V gene data show CDR1 as WNHNN and CDR2 as SYGVQD (reference sequence). Deletions cut 4 bases from V and 3 bases from J, with 25 bases between. The CDR3 runs 18 residues. The CDR3 DNA is TGCGCCAGCAGTGGGCCCGGGCGGGGGCCCCACGGTAACTACGAGCAGTACTTC. Protein sequence: CASSGPGRGPHGNYEQYF.

This clone has only one observation. This rearrangement joins TRBV10-3 to TRBJ1-2; D unresolved. This CDR3 is 12 amino acids long. The germline V and J ends were trimmed by 8 bases and 0 bases, with 7 bases remaining between them. Germline V gene data show CDR1 as ENHRY and CDR2 as SYGVKD. DNA for the CDR3: TGTGCCATCGGAAAAGCTAACTATGGCTACACCTTC. Amino acids: CAIGKANYGYTF.

The chain links TRBV15 to TRBJ2-1; 7 bases fit TRBD2. In germline, CDR1 is LNHNV, CDR2 YYDKDF (reference sequence). V shed 7 bases, J shed 10 bases, and the junction held 7 bases outside the gene matches. The length of the CDR3 is 12 residues. The CDR3 reads CATKIGGGEQFF. CDR3 sequence (DNA): TGTGCCACCAAAATTGGGGGAGGGGAGCAGTTCTTC.